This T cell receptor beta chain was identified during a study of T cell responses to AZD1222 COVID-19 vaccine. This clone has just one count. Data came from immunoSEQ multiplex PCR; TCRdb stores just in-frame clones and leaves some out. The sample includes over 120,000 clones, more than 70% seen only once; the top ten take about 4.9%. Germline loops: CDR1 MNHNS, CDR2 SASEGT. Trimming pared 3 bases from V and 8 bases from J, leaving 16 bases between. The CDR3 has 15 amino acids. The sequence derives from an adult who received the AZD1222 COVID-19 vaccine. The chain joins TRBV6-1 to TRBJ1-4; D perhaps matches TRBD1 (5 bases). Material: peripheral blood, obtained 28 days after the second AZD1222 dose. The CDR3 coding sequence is TGTGCCAGCAGTGAGCAGGGAGGTTCTGGGGAAAAACTGTTTTTT. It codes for CASSEQGGSGEKLFF.